The 18 T cell receptor beta chains below all came from one sample that was sequenced in a study of cytomegalovirus exposure and HLA in healthy donors. Use of 60 Vbeta and 13 Jbeta primers characterized the PCR. Here immunoSEQ multiplex PCR was the method, and the copy in TCRdb shows in-frame clones only, minus some. Counted here are 250,000 to 350,000 clones, 86% occurring once; the ten biggest clones make up 3.5% to 4.5%. Source material: PBMCs. Receptors were obtained from a man aged 35-49 years in good health and CMV-seropositive.

The chain uses TRBV4-1 and TRBJ2-7; D may be TRBD2 (6 bases). Germline V lookup: CDR1 MGHRA, CDR2 YSYEKL. The V and J ends lost 3 bases and 0 bases respectively, with 18 bases between them. This CDR3 has 17 residues. DNA of the CDR3: TGCGCCAGCAGCCAGGACAACCGGGACTCCCTCTCCTACGAGCAGTACTTC. Translation: CASSQDNRDSLSYEQYF.

This clone was picked up a small number of times. The chain combines TRBV15 with TRBJ1-4, with no clear D. There are 12 residues in the CDR3. The V gene lost 4 bases and the J gene lost 8 bases, with 8 bases spanning the gap. Germline-derived CDR1 and CDR2 are LNHNV and YYDKDF (reference sequence). The CDR3 loop reads CATSNGGEKLFF. CDR3 bases: TGTGCCACCAGCAATGGAGGGGAAAAACTGTTTTTT.

CDR3 sequence (DNA): TGTGCCAGCAGTGAATTGTTGGAAGTGGACAGGGGATACAATGAGCAGTTCTTC. This codes for CASSELLEVDRGYNEQFF. The chain is built from TRBV2 and TRBJ2-1; TRBD1 agrees at 9 bases. V lost 2 bases and J lost 4; bases outside the gene matches: 12. The CDR3 covers 18 residues. Germline V gives CDR1 SNHLY, CDR2 FYNNEI.

The V gene is TRBV25-1, the J gene TRBJ2-1, with D possibly TRBD2 on 6 matching bases. V was cut by 5 bases and J by 1 base, with 9 bases left in between. CDR3 length equals 14 residues. Germline assignment: CDR1 MGHDK and CDR2 SYGVNS. CDR3 DNA sequence: TGTGCCAGCAGTACGAGCGGGTCCTACAATGAGCAGTTCTTC. It yields the protein CASSTSGSYNEQFF.

V is TRBV13 and J is TRBJ2-1, with 9 positions matching TRBD1. CDR1 is PRHDT and CDR2 is FYEKMQ in the germline V gene (reference sequence). CDR3 length: 18 residues. Trimming took 5 bases from V and 0 from J; bases not matched to a gene: 11. The CDR3 DNA sequence: TGTGCCAGCAGCCCTGGGACAGGGTTGGAAAGCTCCTACAATGAGCAGTTCTTC. It encodes CASSPGTGLESSYNEQFF.

This clone was found a few times. V gene TRBV4-1 combines with J gene TRBJ2-1; D possibly corresponds to TRBD2 (5 bases). Deletions cut 3 bases from V and 0 bases from J, with 18 bases between. This CDR3 is 18 amino acids long. Germline-derived CDR1 and CDR2 are MGHRA and YSYEKL. The CDR3, as DNA: TGCGCCAGCAGCCAGCCGTGGGGAGCGGAACTCTCCTACAATGAGCAGTTCTTC. Its protein product is CASSQPWGAELSYNEQFF.

The rearrangement links TRBV18 to TRBJ1-4, with TRBD1 as a possible D gene (5 bases). This CDR3 has 14 residues. V was clipped by 1 base and J by 6 bases, with 9 bases between them. Germline lookup yields CDR1 KGHSH and CDR2 LQKENI. This CDR3 reads CASSPQGGDEKLFF. The CDR3 bases are TGTGCCAGCTCACCACAGGGAGGGGATGAAAAACTGTTTTTT. Variable domain in full (rest from reference TRBV18 and TRBJ1-4): NAGVMQNPRHLVRRRGQEARLRCSPMKGHSHVYWYRQLPEEGLKFMVYLQKENIIDESGMPKERFSAEFPKEGPSILRIQQVVRGDSAAYFCASSPQGGDEKLFFGSGTQLSVL.

The V and J genes are TRBV5-4 and TRBJ2-5, with 7 bases fitting TRBD1. Germline trimming cut 4 bases from V and 1 base from J; bases unmatched to any gene: 4. CDR1 is SGHNT, CDR2 YYREEE, per germline (reference sequence). CDR3 length: 14 amino acids. The DNA for the CDR3 is TGTGCCAGCAGCACTGGACAGGTCCAAGAGACCCAGTACTTC. It is translated as CASSTGQVQETQYF.

The chain uses TRBV7-2 and TRBJ2-5, with 9 bases lining up with TRBD1. CDR1 is SGHTA, CDR2 FQGNSA, per germline. Unmatched junction bases numbered 0, after V lost 0 bases and J lost 4 bases. CDR3 length: 14 residues. The CDR3 loop reads CASSLAGQGETQYF. CDR3 nucleotides: TGTGCCAGCAGCTTAGCGGGACAGGGAGAGACCCAGTACTTC.

J is TRBJ2-1 and V is TRBV7-6; TRBD1 matches 10 bases. J lost 7 bases, V lost 1 base, and 7 bases had no gene match. CDR3 length: 16 residues. Per the germline V gene, CDR1 is SGHVS and CDR2 is FNYEAQ. The chain's CDR3 is CASSLDPGQGLNEQFF. As DNA, the CDR3 is TGTGCCAGCAGCTTAGACCCGGGACAGGGGTTGAATGAGCAGTTCTTC.

The V and J genes are TRBV19 and TRBJ2-1; possibly TRBD2 for D (6 bases). Trimming took off 7 bases at V and 5 bases at J, with 12 bases between the two ends. This CDR3 comprises 13 residues. CDR1 is LNHDA and CDR2 is SQIVND in the germline V gene (reference sequence). The CDR3 here is CASIDGSHNEQFF. As DNA, the CDR3 is TGTGCCAGTATTGACGGGAGCCACAATGAGCAGTTCTTC.

The rearrangement uses TRBV9 and TRBJ2-6; 8 bases align to TRBD1. Unmatched junction bases numbered 15, after V lost 0 bases and J lost 4 bases. CDR1 is SGDLS, CDR2 YYNGEE, per germline. The CDR3 has 20 amino acids. CDR3 nucleotides: TGTGCCAGCAGCGTAGCTGGTCGGGGGACAGGCTCCCCGGGGGCCAACGTCCTGACTTTC. Amino acid sequence: CASSVAGRGTGSPGANVLTF.

The chain couples TRBV5-1 to TRBJ2-7; 9 nucleotides agree with TRBD1. This CDR3 is 16 amino acids long. Germline V lookup: CDR1 SGHRS, CDR2 YFSETQ. Unmatched junction bases numbered 9, after V lost 0 bases and J lost 5 bases. In DNA, the CDR3 is TGCGCCAGCAGCTTGGATCCCGGGACAGGGTCTCACGAGCAGTACTTC. It yields the protein CASSLDPGTGSHEQYF.

V is TRBV7-9 and J is TRBJ2-5; 7 bases are shared with TRBD1. Trimming cost V 5 bases and J 5 bases; bases outside gene matches: 5. This CDR3 has 13 residues. Germline V gene lookup returns CDR1 SEHNR and CDR2 FQNEAQ (reference sequence). CDR3 region: CASSRTGAETQYF. The CDR3 DNA reads as TGTGCCAGCAGCCGTACAGGGGCGGAGACCCAGTACTTC.

V is TRBV15 and J is TRBJ1-5; D is possibly TRBD1 (5 bases). V lost 1 base to trimming and J lost 1 base, with 14 bases between them. Germline V gene sequence: CDR1 LNHNV, CDR2 YYDKDF (reference sequence). This CDR3 region has 17 residues. CDR3: CATSRGGRAQSNQPQHF. The CDR3 DNA reads as TGTGCCACCAGCAGAGGAGGCAGGGCTCAAAGCAATCAGCCCCAGCATTTT.

V is TRBV5-4 and J is TRBJ2-2, with D unresolved. V was shortened by 0 bases and J by 7 bases, with 16 bases between the two germline ends. The CDR3 runs to 16 residues. From germline, CDR1 is SGHNT and CDR2 YYREEE (reference sequence). CDR3 DNA sequence: TGTGCCAGCAGCTTGGCCGCGAGAACCAGGAACGGGGAGCTGTTTTTT. Amino acids: CASSLAARTRNGELFF.

The V gene is TRBV9, the J gene TRBJ2-2; D is perhaps TRBD2 (6 bases). From germline, CDR1 is SGDLS and CDR2 YYNGEE. This CDR3 comprises 14 residues. V was trimmed by 0 bases and J by 7 bases, leaving 10 bases between them. The CDR3 protein is CASSVVAGNGELFF. CDR3 coding DNA: TGTGCCAGCAGCGTAGTGGCGGGGAACGGGGAGCTGTTTTTT.

DNA for the CDR3: TGTGCCAGCAGCCCGAACTTCAGGGTCACTGAAGCTTTCTTT. This translates into CASSPNFRVTEAFF. The chain combines TRBV14 with TRBJ1-1, with a tentative D call TRBD1 (5 bases). The V end lost 4 bases, the J end lost 4 bases, and 13 bases lay between the germline ends. This CDR3 is built from 14 residues. Germline V gene sequence: CDR1 SGHDN, CDR2 FVKESK. Based on the CDR3 plus reference TRBV14 and TRBJ1-1, the full variable domain is EAGVTQFPSHSVIEKGQTVTLRCDPISGHDNLYWYRRVMGKEIKFLLHFVKESKQDESGMPNNRFLAERTGGTYSTLKVQPAELEDSGVYFCASSPNFRVTEAFFGQGTRLTVV.